Each of the 4 T cell receptor beta chains below was sequenced from the same sample in a study of CD8 T cells in ankylosing spondylitis. Using its own MiXCR run on the 5' RACE reads, TCRdb lists one record per CDR3 protein. The table records some 8,600 distinct CDR3 sequences, around 4% of them present only once. Sequences were obtained from blood, either unsorted or a sorted T cell fraction (not recorded which). The receptors here all came from a female donor with ankylosing spondylitis or in good health (not recorded which).

The sample holds a few counts of this clonotype. The CDR3 reads CASSVEQGARETQYF. CDR3 nucleotides: TGTGCCAGCAGCGTAGAACAGGGGGCGCGAGAGACCCAGTACTTC. V and J are TRBV9 and TRBJ2-5; TRBD1 matches 9 bases. V dropped 0 bases and J dropped 4; count of bases not matched to a gene: 4. The CDR3 covers 15 residues. The V gene's germline CDR1 is SGDLS and CDR2 YYNGEE.

Within the sample, this clonotype is medium-sized (0.01 to 0.1%). This is likely a read error, given that the CDR3 carries no conserved phenylalanine or tryptophan at its end. It is unclear where the CDR3 begins or ends on the DNA, so no DNA is shown, and the CDR3 is as TCRdb lists it. The chain links TRBV21-1 to TRBJ2-7; the listed D gene, TRBD1, was not tested against the DNA. TRBV21-1 is a documented pseudogene. The CDR3 is 14 amino acids in total, end residues counted. This CDR3 is CASSKLERGPFSRL.

The table lists this clonotype with many counts. J is TRBJ2-2 and V is TRBV9; no clear D. The CDR3 has 16 residues. Trimming removed 0 bases at V and 2 bases at J, with 11 bases between. Germline lookup yields CDR1 SGDLS and CDR2 YYNGEE. The CDR3 spells CASSVDSVGNTGELFF. The CDR3 DNA reads as TGTGCCAGCAGCGTAGATTCGGTAGGAAACACCGGGGAGCTGTTTTTT.

This clonotype was counted at least ten times. The chain joins TRBV9 to TRBJ2-3, with a tentative D call TRBD2 (6 bases). Per the germline V gene, CDR1 is SGDLS and CDR2 is YYNGEE. Between the trimmed V and J ends, which lost 4 bases and 4 bases, there was a span of 10 bases. CDR3 size: 13 residues. CDR3 sequence: CASSPRGSDTQYF. The DNA of the CDR3 is TGTGCCAGCAGCCCCCGGGGGTCAGATACGCAGTATTTT.